The 5 T cell receptor beta chains listed next were all sequenced from one sample in a study of post-analysis software for immune sequencing data. Study-wide results and caveats: When patients were compared with controls, four to six TRBV segments were more frequent, TRBV5-6, TRBV5-1 and TRBV20-1 among them.

The antigens these receptors bind are not known. Unique-molecular-identifier-tagged TCR beta cDNA libraries were used. Each CDR3 protein gets one entry after TCRdb re-called the PCR reads with MiXCR. The sample has hundreds of thousands of distinct CDR3 sequences, 36% seen once. Specimen: blood. The receptors originated from a girl under 18 with multiple sclerosis.

The rearrangement uses TRBV7-6 and TRBJ2-3; TRBD2 matches at 8 bases. The ends lost 5 bases at V and 2 bases at J; junction bases unmatched: 6. From germline, CDR1 is SGHVS and CDR2 FNYEAQ. CDR3 length: 15 residues. Here the CDR3 reads CASSLSGVLTDTQYF. The CDR3 DNA reads TGTGCCAGCAGCCTTAGCGGGGTTCTCACAGATACGCAGTATTTT.

This clonotype was detected many times. J is TRBJ2-5 and V is TRBV5-1; 11 nucleotides line up with TRBD1. The CDR3 totals 14 residues. CDR1 and CDR2 from the germline V gene are SGHRS and YFSETQ. J was trimmed by 3 bases and V by 4 bases; bases with no gene match: 2. Written as DNA, the CDR3 is TGCGCCAGCAGCAGGACAGGGGGCGAAGAGACCCAGTACTTC. Translating gives CASSRTGGEETQYF.

CDR3 region: CAIGQGTDTQYF. The CDR3 DNA sequence: TGTGCCATCGGACAGGGGACAGATACGCAGTATTTT. The chain recombines TRBV6-5 with TRBJ2-3; 9 nucleotides align to TRBD1. CDR1 and CDR2 (germline): MNHEY, SVGAGI. CDR3 size: 12 residues. V gave up 10 bases and J gave up 3 bases; unmatched junction bases: 2.

V gene TRBV15 combines with J gene TRBJ2-7, with D perhaps matching TRBD1 (5 bases). V lost 0 bases and J 7 bases, leaving 16 bases between the germline ends. The CDR3 consists of 15 residues. Germline V gene sequence: CDR1 LNHNV, CDR2 YYDKDF (reference sequence). Here the CDR3 DNA reads TGTGCCACCAGCAGAGATAGCAGGGTCGGCAATGAGCAGTACTTC. It is translated as CATSRDSRVGNEQYF.

This chain connects TRBV20-1 to TRBJ2-3; 7 bases agree with TRBD1. Looked up from germline, CDR1 is DFQATT and CDR2 is SNEGSKA (reference sequence). There are 16 residues in the CDR3. J lost 1 base, V lost 5 bases, and 12 bases had no gene match. The DNA for the CDR3 is TGCAGTGCTGGAGCCTTCATGGACAGGCGCACAGATACGCAGTATTTT. It translates to CSAGAFMDRRTDTQYF.